This section outlines one TCR beta chain sequence together with its context. The antigen is unknown. This CDR3 contains 13 residues. J gave up 8 bases and V 6 bases, and 6 bases lay outside the gene matches. CDR1 is SNHLY and CDR2 is FYNNEI in the germline V gene. The data originate from a study of cytomegalovirus exposure and HLA in healthy donors. Each of the donors was a healthy bone marrow donor. Nominally healthy donors provided the samples, though records likely missed some immune exposures. The PCR made use of 60 Vbeta and 13 Jbeta primers. Produced via immunoSEQ multiplex PCR; TCRdb's table is partial and in-frame only. The sample records 110,000 to 150,000 clones, roughly 77% being singletons. Whole-study findings and limits: Listed as cytomegalovirus-associated were 150 or so TCR beta chains. Most TCR sequences were uncommon, yet certain public TCRs appeared in many donors.

Material: PBMCs. This sequence joins TRBV2 and TRBJ2-1; 8 bases match TRBD1. The TCR was taken from a male donor in good health and CMV-seronegative. The CDR3 DNA reads as TGTGCCAGCAGGGACAGGGCTGATCATGAGCAGTTCTTC. Protein product: CASRDRADHEQFF.